This passage covers 10 T cell receptor beta chains from one sample sequenced in a study of cytomegalovirus exposure and HLA in healthy donors (dated by TCRdb to the late 2010s). Receptors were amplified or captured by the immunoSEQ multiplex PCR assay. The multiplex PCR relied on a mix of 60 forward primers for TCR Vbeta segments and 13 reverse primers for TCR Jbeta segments. TCRdb retrieved this table from immuneACCESS and kept in-frame rearrangements only. Not all clones are present; in checked studies, unresolved V genes account for under half, and no reason is known for the remainder. A total of about 150,000 clones appear in this sample, 66% of them only once. Under 2% of the sample goes to the ten largest clones. Sequencing was performed on PBMCs. Receptor source: a human donor in good health.

The chain is built from TRBV9 and TRBJ2-3; the D gene is possibly TRBD2 (5 bases). V was trimmed by 3 bases and J by 0 bases, leaving 11 bases between them. Germline CDR1 and CDR2: SGDLS and YYNGEE. This CDR3 is built from 15 residues. The CDR3 DNA follows: TGTGCCAGCAGCGGGTCTAGCCTCAGCACAGATACGCAGTATTTT. It is translated as CASSGSSLSTDTQYF.

This chain connects TRBV12-5 to TRBJ2-7; 7 bases match TRBD2. Germline loops: CDR1 LGHNT, CDR2 FRNRAP. This CDR3 comprises 15 residues. V lost 2 bases, J lost 3 bases, and 7 bases stayed unmatched. The CDR3 DNA follows: TGTGCTAGTGGTTTGCAGCCTAGCGGTTTCTACGAGCAGTACTTC. Protein: CASGLQPSGFYEQYF.

This clone was detected once. The chain is built from TRBV5-8 and TRBJ2-1, with 7 nucleotides matching TRBD1. Germline CDR1 and CDR2: SGHTS and YDEGEE. Trimming took 0 bases from V and 16 from J; bases not matched to a gene: 10. The CDR3 has 13 residues. The CDR3 is CASSLVQGVLIFF. CDR3 in DNA: TGTGCCAGCAGCTTGGTGCAGGGGGTCTTAATCTTCTTC. The full variable domain, completed using reference TRBV5-8 and TRBJ2-1, is EAGVTQSPTHLIKTRGQQATLRCSPISGHTSVYWYQQALGLGLQFLLWYDEGEERNRGNFPPRFSGRQFPNYSSELNVNALELEDSALYLCASSLVQGVLIFFGPGTRLTVL.

The chain couples TRBV5-6 to TRBJ2-1; 12 nucleotides agree with TRBD2. Looked up from germline, CDR1 is SGHDT and CDR2 is YYEEEE. Trimming removed 7 bases from V and 10 bases from J; junction bases left unmatched: 12. This CDR3 has 15 amino acids. The CDR3 loop is CASEKTTSGSVEQFF. DNA of the CDR3: TGTGCCAGCGAAAAGACGACTAGCGGGAGTGTGGAGCAGTTCTTC.

The rearrangement joins TRBV25-1 to TRBJ2-7; a possible D gene is TRBD1 (6 bases). Germline V gives CDR1 MGHDK, CDR2 SYGVNS. The CDR3 covers 16 residues. Trimming removed 5 bases from V and 3 bases from J, with 20 bases in between. CDR3 amino acids: CASSHSVGAGVYEQYF. The CDR3 nucleotides are TGTGCCAGCAGTCACTCGGTTGGGGCAGGGGTCTACGAGCAGTACTTC.

V is TRBV27 and J is TRBJ2-1, with D perhaps matching TRBD2 (5 bases). Per the germline V gene, CDR1 is MNHEY and CDR2 is SMNVEV (reference sequence). The CDR3 has 15 amino acids. V was clipped by 6 bases and J by 8 bases, with 20 bases between them. CDR3 amino acids: CASRLPAGLSDEQFF. CDR3 sequence (DNA): TGTGCCAGCAGACTCCCGGCTGGACTCTCGGATGAGCAGTTCTTC.

The genes are TRBV29-1 and TRBJ2-1, with 10 nucleotides matching TRBD2. CDR1 SQVTM and CDR2 ANQGSEA come from the germline V gene. V was pared by 4 bases and J by 7 bases, with 4 bases of the junction left unmatched. The CDR3 contains 13 residues. CDR3 sequence reads: CSVAGGLANEQFF. The DNA of the CDR3 is TGCAGCGTTGCTGGGGGACTAGCGAATGAGCAGTTCTTC.

This clone was recorded only once. The V call is TRBV7-2, the J call TRBJ2-1; 9 nucleotides align to TRBD2. This CDR3 contains 15 residues. The V gene's germline CDR1 is SGHTA and CDR2 FQGNSA. The V and J ends lost 4 bases and 8 bases, in that order; junction bases with no gene match: 9. The CDR3 sequence is CASSSSSGSADEQFF. The DNA for the CDR3 is TGTGCCAGCAGCTCTAGTAGCGGGAGTGCTGATGAGCAGTTCTTC.

The V gene is TRBV7-2, the J gene TRBJ2-7; possibly TRBD1 for D (6 bases). Germline CDR1 is SGHTA and CDR2 is FQGNSA. This CDR3 is 17 amino acids long. V dropped 5 bases and J dropped 4 bases, with 24 bases sitting between them. The CDR3 sequence is CASSPTSGAFVYYEQYF. CDR3 sequence (DNA): TGTGCCAGCAGCCCCACTTCAGGGGCATTCGTCTATTACGAGCAGTACTTC.

The chain combines TRBV5-6 with TRBJ2-5; no definite D call. V lost 0 bases and J 4 bases, leaving 7 bases between the germline ends. Germline lookup yields CDR1 SGHDT and CDR2 YYEEEE. This CDR3 contains 13 residues. DNA for the CDR3: TGTGCCAGCAGCTTGGCACTCGGAGAGACCCAGTACTTC. It encodes CASSLALGETQYF.